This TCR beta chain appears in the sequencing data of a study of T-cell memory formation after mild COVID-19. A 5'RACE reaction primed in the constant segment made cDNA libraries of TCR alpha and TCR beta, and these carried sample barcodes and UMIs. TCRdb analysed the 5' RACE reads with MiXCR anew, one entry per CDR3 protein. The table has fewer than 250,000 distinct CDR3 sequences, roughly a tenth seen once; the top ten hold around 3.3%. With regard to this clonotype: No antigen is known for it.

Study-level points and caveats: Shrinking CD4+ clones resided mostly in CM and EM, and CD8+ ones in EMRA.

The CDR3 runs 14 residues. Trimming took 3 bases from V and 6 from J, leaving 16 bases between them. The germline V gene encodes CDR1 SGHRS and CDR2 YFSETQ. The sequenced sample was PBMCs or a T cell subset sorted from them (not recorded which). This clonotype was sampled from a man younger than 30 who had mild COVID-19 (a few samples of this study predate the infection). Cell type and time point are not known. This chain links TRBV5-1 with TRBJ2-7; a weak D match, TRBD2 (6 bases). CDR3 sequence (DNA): TGCGCCAGCAGCTCCTTATTCGGGGGAGGCGAGCAGTACTTC. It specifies CASSSLFGGGEQYF.